This T cell receptor (beta chain) derives from a study of OX40 agonist ivuxolimab in advanced cancers. Study background: Every patient in dose escalation had hepatocellular carcinoma, melanoma, renal cell or head and neck cancer. A mean age of about 59 years, range roughly 23 to 79, was recorded, and 70% to 85% were male.

CDR1 is SEHNR, CDR2 FQNEAQ, per germline (reference sequence). V was trimmed by 6 bases and J by 7 bases, leaving 16 bases between them. CDR3 length equals 14 residues. Method: immunoSEQ multiplex PCR; TCRdb's copy keeps in-frame clones and lacks some. The data show tens of thousands of clones, with over 75% seen just once and roughly 0.54% held by the top ten. The V and J genes are TRBV7-9 and TRBJ2-1; D tentatively reads TRBD1 or TRBD2 (6 bases each). This receptor was obtained from an adult with an advanced solid tumor such as melanoma, head and neck, liver or kidney cancer. Sequences were derived from CD4+ or CD8+ T cells sorted from blood, sampled in a trial of the OX40 agonist ivuxolimab. CDR3 nucleotide sequence: TGTGCCAGCAGACAGGGACTGGGCGAGAATGAGCAGTTCTTC. Translating it yields CASRQGLGENEQFF.